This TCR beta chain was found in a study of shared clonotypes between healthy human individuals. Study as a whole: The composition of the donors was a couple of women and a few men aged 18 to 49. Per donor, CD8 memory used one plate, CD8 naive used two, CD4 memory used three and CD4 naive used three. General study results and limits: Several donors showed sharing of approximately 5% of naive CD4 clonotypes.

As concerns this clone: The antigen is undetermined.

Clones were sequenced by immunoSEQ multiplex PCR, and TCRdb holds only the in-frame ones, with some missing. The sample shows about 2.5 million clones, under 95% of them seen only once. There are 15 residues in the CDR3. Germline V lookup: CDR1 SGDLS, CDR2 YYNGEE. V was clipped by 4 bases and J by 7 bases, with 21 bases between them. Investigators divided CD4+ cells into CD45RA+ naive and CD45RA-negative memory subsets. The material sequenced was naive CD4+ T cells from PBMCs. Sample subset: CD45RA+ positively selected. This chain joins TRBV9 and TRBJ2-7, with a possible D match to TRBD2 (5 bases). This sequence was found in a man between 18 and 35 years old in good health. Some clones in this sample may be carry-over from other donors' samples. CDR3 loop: CASSPRSSPVLEQYF. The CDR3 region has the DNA TGTGCCAGCAGCCCCCGGTCTAGCCCGGTTTTGGAGCAGTACTTC.